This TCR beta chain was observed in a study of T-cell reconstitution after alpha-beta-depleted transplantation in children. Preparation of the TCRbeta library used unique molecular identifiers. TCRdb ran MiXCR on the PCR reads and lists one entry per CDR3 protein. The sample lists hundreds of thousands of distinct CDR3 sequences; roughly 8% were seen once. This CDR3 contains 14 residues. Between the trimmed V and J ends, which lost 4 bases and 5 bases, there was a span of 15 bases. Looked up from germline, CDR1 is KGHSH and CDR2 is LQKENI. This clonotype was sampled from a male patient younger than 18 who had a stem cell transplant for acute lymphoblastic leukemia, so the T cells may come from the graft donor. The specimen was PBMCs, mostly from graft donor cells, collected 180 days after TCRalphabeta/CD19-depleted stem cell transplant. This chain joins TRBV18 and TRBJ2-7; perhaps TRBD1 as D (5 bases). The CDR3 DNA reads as TGTGCCAGCTCACACGGACATGCCTCAGACGAGCAGTACTTC. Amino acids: CASSHGHASDEQYF. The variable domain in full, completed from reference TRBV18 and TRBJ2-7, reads NAGVMQNPRHLVRRRGQEARLRCSPMKGHSHVYWYRQLPEEGLKFMVYLQKENIIDESGMPKERFSAEFPKEGPSILRIQQVVRGDSAAYFCASSHGHASDEQYFGPGTRLTVT.